The entry below gives a single T cell receptor beta chain sequence along with its context. From the 5' RACE reads, TCRdb called clonotypes with MiXCR, one entry per CDR3 protein. The repertoire has 45,000 to 70,000 distinct CDR3 sequences, about 28% of them found once; the top ten carry roughly 3%. The sequenced sample was tumor-infiltrating memory CD4+ T cells sorted from the breast tumor. Subset here: memory CD4+ T cells, CD4+CD45RO+CD25-. The TCR sequence derives from a female donor with breast cancer.

DNA of the CDR3: TGTGCCAGCAGGACAGGGGGCGGGAGGGCTATCGGGGAGCTGTTTTTT. Protein product: CASRTGGGRAIGELFF. The chain employs TRBV6-5 and TRBJ2-2; a possible D gene is TRBD1 (10 bases). Germline CDR1 MNHEY, CDR2 SVGAGI. The CDR3 sequence is 16 residues long. V was clipped by 6 bases and J by 7 bases, with 21 bases between them.